The 14 T cell receptor beta chains below come from one sample, sequenced in a study of shared T cell receptors in the human thymus. The assay was immunoSEQ multiplex PCR, and TCRdb's table has in-frame clones only and misses some. The table has 700,000 or so clones, 70% to 90% seen once. These records were also assigned to another study, of human thymus T cells.

The sequenced sample consisted of thymocytes. The receptor source for this set is a girl under three years old with a congenital heart defect.

The chain employs TRBV28 and TRBJ1-1, with D tentatively TRBD1 (5 bases). Trimming took off 2 bases at V and 0 bases at J, with 10 bases between the two ends. Per germline, CDR1 MDHEN and CDR2 SYDVKM. The CDR3 covers 15 residues. CDR3 sequence (DNA): TGTGCCAGCAGTTTAAGGAGGGGTATGAACACTGAAGCTTTCTTT. Translation: CASSLRRGMNTEAFF.

The chain links TRBV7-9 to TRBJ2-1; D may be TRBD1 (5 bases). The CDR3 runs 13 residues. Trimming cost V 5 bases and J 8 bases, with 13 bases left between them. Germline V gene lookup returns CDR1 SEHNR and CDR2 FQNEAQ (reference sequence). The CDR3 nucleotides are TGTGCCAGCAGCGGTGGACACGGCGATGAGCAGTTCTTC. As protein: CASSGGHGDEQFF.

This sequence joins TRBV2 and TRBJ1-2, with TRBD1 matching over 8 bases. Per germline, CDR1 SNHLY and CDR2 FYNNEI. The CDR3 contains 15 residues. V trimming: 5 bases; J trimming: 3 bases; junction bases outside the gene matches: 8. DNA for the CDR3: TGTGCCAGCAGTAAAAGACAGGGGTATGACTATGGCTACACCTTC. This codes for CASSKRQGYDYGYTF.

This clone came up a few times. V is TRBV7-9 and J is TRBJ1-1; 10 nucleotides line up with TRBD1. Losses at the gene ends were 7 bases for V and 3 bases for J; bases not matched to a gene: 5. Looked up from germline, CDR1 is SEHNR and CDR2 is FQNEAQ (reference sequence). The CDR3 runs to 14 residues. The CDR3 region has the DNA TGTGCCAGCACCCTCGGGACAGGGGACACTGAAGCTTTCTTT. Protein product: CASTLGTGDTEAFF.

The V and J genes are TRBV28 and TRBJ2-7, with 7 bases that match TRBD1. Germline-derived CDR1 and CDR2 are MDHEN and SYDVKM. V was clipped by 5 bases and J by 2 bases; unmatched bases: 15. This CDR3 comprises 17 residues. The CDR3 region has the DNA TGTGCCAGCAGTCTACGAGGCGGACAGGTCGAAACCTACGAGCAGTACTTC. This codes for CASSLRGGQVETYEQYF. The full variable domain, with the rest looked up from reference TRBV28 and TRBJ2-7, is DVKVTQSSRYLVKRTGEKVFLECVQDMDHENMFWYRQDPGLGLRLIYFSYDVKMKEKGDIPEGYSVSREKKERFSLILESASTNQTSMYLCASSLRGGQVETYEQYFGPGTRLTVT.

The V and J genes are TRBV10-3 and TRBJ2-1, with 8 positions matching TRBD2. Trimming removed 9 bases from V and 4 bases from J; junction bases left unmatched: 14. Per germline, CDR1 ENHRY and CDR2 SYGVKD. The CDR3 sequence is 16 residues long. CDR3 DNA: TGTGCCATAAGCCCCCCCGAGAAGCGGGGGTACAATGAGCAGTTCTTC. Translated, it gives CAISPPEKRGYNEQFF.

The chain uses TRBV15 and TRBJ2-3, with TRBD1 matching over 9 bases. Germline V gene data show CDR1 as LNHNV and CDR2 as YYDKDF (reference sequence). This CDR3 comprises 16 residues. J gave up 4 bases and V 0 bases, and 5 bases lay outside the gene matches. For the CDR3, the DNA is TGTGCCACCAGCAGAGATCACAGGGGGCTCCCAGATACGCAGTATTTT. This gives the protein CATSRDHRGLPDTQYF.

This clone is a singleton in its sample. The V and J genes are TRBV18 and TRBJ2-7; a possible D gene is TRBD1 (6 bases). This CDR3 spans 15 amino acids. The germline V and J ends were trimmed by 6 bases and 4 bases, with 19 bases remaining between them. The germline V gene has CDR1 KGHSH and CDR2 LQKENI. The CDR3 here is CASSLRHRDNYEQYF. Here the CDR3 DNA reads TGTGCCAGCTCCCTCCGACACCGGGACAATTACGAGCAGTACTTC.

This clone has only a few counts. The chain's CDR3 is CASSFEPLAGGFKDTGELFF. CDR3 in DNA: TGTGCCAGCAGCTTCGAGCCACTAGCGGGGGGGTTTAAGGACACCGGGGAGCTGTTTTTT. The chain is built from TRBV7-8 and TRBJ2-2, with 13 bases that match TRBD2. J lost 3 bases, V lost 3 bases, and 13 bases had no gene match. CDR1 is SGHVS, CDR2 FQNEAQ, per germline. CDR3 length equals 20 residues. Variable domain in full (rest from reference TRBV7-8 and TRBJ2-2): GAGVSQSPRYKVAKRGQDVALRCDPISGHVSLFWYQQALGQGPEFLTYFQNEAQLDKSGLPSDRFFAERPEGSVSTLKIQRTQQEDSAVYLCASSFEPLAGGFKDTGELFFGEGSRLTVL.

The chain couples TRBV2 to TRBJ2-1; D call uncertain. CDR1 is SNHLY and CDR2 is FYNNEI in the germline V gene. The CDR3 is 13 amino acids. Trimming stripped 4 bases from V and 7 bases from J, with 11 bases between. CDR3 in amino acids: CASSVQDRNEQFF. The DNA of the CDR3 is TGTGCCAGCAGTGTTCAGGATCGAAATGAGCAGTTCTTC.

The V gene is TRBV4-1, the J gene TRBJ1-1, with 12 bases that match TRBD1. The germline CDR1 and CDR2 sequences are MGHRA and YSYEKL. This CDR3 is 18 amino acids long. J was trimmed by 1 base and V by 0 bases; bases with no gene match: 6. CDR3 amino acids: CASSQESEGQGANTEAFF. CDR3 DNA: TGCGCCAGCAGCCAAGAAAGTGAGGGACAGGGGGCGAACACTGAAGCTTTCTTT.

The gene calls are TRBV4-3 and TRBJ2-1; 9 bases line up with TRBD2. The trim removed 1 base at V and 4 bases at J, leaving 20 bases unmatched. The length of the CDR3 is 21 residues. Germline V gene sequence: CDR1 LGHNA, CDR2 YSLEER. CDR3 DNA: TGCGCCAGCAGCCAAGTGGTTGGGCTAGCGGGGTTTGAAAAAACTTACAATGAGCAGTTCTTC. This translates into CASSQVVGLAGFEKTYNEQFF.

The V gene is TRBV6-4, the J gene TRBJ2-5; 7 bases map to TRBD2. The CDR3 is 13 amino acids. The germline V gene encodes CDR1 MRHNA and CDR2 SNTAGT. The trim removed 8 bases at V and 3 bases at J, leaving 6 bases unmatched. Written as DNA, the CDR3 is TGTGCCAGCCACCGACTAGCAGAAGAGACCCAGTACTTC. It encodes CASHRLAEETQYF.

The V call is TRBV4-1, the J call TRBJ2-3, with 9 bases aligning to TRBD1. CDR3 length equals 17 residues. Trimming removed 7 bases from V and 1 base from J; junction bases left unmatched: 12. CDR1 MGHRA and CDR2 YSYEKL come from the germline V gene. In DNA form, the CDR3 reads TGCGCCAGCACCGGGACAGGGTTCGGGCAGGGCACAGATACGCAGTATTTT. It yields the protein CASTGTGFGQGTDTQYF.